The TCR beta chain described here comes from a study of blood T cell repertoires in COVID-19. Study-level background: Collection of acute and convalescent COVID-19 samples took place in the United States, Italy and Spain.

Profiling relied on immunoSEQ multiplex PCR, and the TCRdb table lists in-frame clones only, not all of them. Here the sample spans 150,000 to 200,000 clones, around nine tenths being singletons. The clonotype was recovered from a man aged 18 to 30 with active or convalescent COVID-19. The sequenced sample was peripheral blood.

CDR3 sequence: CASSPGVGELFF. The DNA of the CDR3 is TGCGCCAGCAGCCCGGGGGTCGGGGAGCTGTTTTTT. The chain recombines TRBV4-3 with TRBJ2-2; a weak D match, TRBD2 (6 bases). V was cut by 4 bases and J by 7 bases, with 7 bases left in between. This CDR3 has 12 residues. Germline V CDR1 and CDR2: LGHNA, YSLEER.